This T cell receptor beta chain is drawn from a study of graft-versus-host responses after intestinal transplantation. Study summary: All recipients were given anti-thymocyte globulin induction, and tacrolimus and steroids were then administered for three to four years.

Clones were read by immunoSEQ multiplex PCR, and TCRdb kept only the in-frame ones, dropping some. The table has around 93,000 clones, around 90% seen once. A remark on this clone: Antigen specificity is unknown.

Findings of the study overall: Individuals carrying graft-donor T cell macrochimerism showed high graft-versus-host to host-versus-graft clonal ratios in allografts. Maximum circulating GvH clone levels tracked with early post-transplant HvG decreases. GvH clones appeared in recipient marrow, some first in ileum or blood.

The CDR3 runs 14 residues. V was shortened by 5 bases and J by 4 bases, with 14 bases between the two germline ends. Germline lookup yields CDR1 MNHEY and CDR2 SVGAGI. The receptor comes from a human donor who received an intestinal transplant. The starting material was unstimulated CD8+ T cells sorted from spleen or lymph node cells, obtained before intestinal transplant. The V gene is TRBV6-5, the J gene TRBJ1-1; D is unclear. The CDR3: CASSPWTAVTEAFF. CDR3 DNA: TGTGCCAGCAGTCCCTGGACCGCGGTCACTGAAGCTTTCTTT.